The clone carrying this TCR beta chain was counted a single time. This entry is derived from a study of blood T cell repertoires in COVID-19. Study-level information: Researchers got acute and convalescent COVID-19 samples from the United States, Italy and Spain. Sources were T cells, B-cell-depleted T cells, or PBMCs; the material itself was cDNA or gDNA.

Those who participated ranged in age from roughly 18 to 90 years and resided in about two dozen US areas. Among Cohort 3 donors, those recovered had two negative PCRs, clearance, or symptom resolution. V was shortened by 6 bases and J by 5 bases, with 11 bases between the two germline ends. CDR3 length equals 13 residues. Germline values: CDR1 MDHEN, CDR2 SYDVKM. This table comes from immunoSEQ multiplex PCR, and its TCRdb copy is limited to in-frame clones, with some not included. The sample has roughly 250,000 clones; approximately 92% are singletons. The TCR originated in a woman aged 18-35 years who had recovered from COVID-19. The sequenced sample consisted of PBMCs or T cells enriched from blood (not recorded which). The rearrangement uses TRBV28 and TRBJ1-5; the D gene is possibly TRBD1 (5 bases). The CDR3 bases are TGTGCCAGCAGCCTGCGGGGGGATCAGCCCCAGCATTTT. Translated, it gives CASSLRGDQPQHF.